This T cell receptor (beta chain) was identified in a study of blood T cell repertoires in COVID-19. On the study more broadly: PBMCs, B-cell-depleted T cells, or T cells were the source of the cDNA or gDNA that made up the material.

This CDR3 comprises 12 residues. Germline assignment: CDR1 SGHNT and CDR2 YENEEA. The V end lost 2 bases, the J end lost 5 bases, and 4 bases lay between the germline ends. Only in-frame clones appear in the TCRdb table, and some are missing; sequencing was by immunoSEQ multiplex PCR. The sample holds tens of thousands of clones; around 80% are singletons and the top ten take 9.2%. The chain joins TRBV11-3 to TRBJ2-1, with D hard to call. Sequencing was done on a sample of peripheral blood. The sequence was collected from a human donor in a cohort sampled during active COVID-19. The DNA of the CDR3 is TGTGCCAGCAGCTTACGGGACAATGAGCAGTTCTTC. Translated, it gives CASSLRDNEQFF.